This T cell receptor beta chain was obtained from a study of regulatory T cells in long-lasting Graves disease. Study summary: Antithyroid drug exposure in newly diagnosed Graves' patients had lasted under 3 months.

CDR3 size: 15 residues. Trimming removed 5 bases from V and 2 bases from J; junction bases left unmatched: 7. Germline CDR1 is LNHDA and CDR2 is SQIVND (reference sequence). Arm-PCR with iRepertoire HTBI primers amplified the CDR3 regions for these TCR beta libraries. TCRdb called the multiplex PCR reads again in MiXCR, with one record for every CDR3 protein. This table has around 480,000 distinct CDR3 sequences, about 16% appearing once. This clonotype was seen more than once but under ten times. Time point of the sample: newly diagnosed GD, antithyroid drugs for less than 3 months. Preparation of the TCR library used RNA extracted from PBMCs. The same sample was also used in a study of T cells in Graves' hyperthyroidism and ophthalmopathy. As reported in that work: For Graves' hyperthyroidism to be stable, ophthalmopathy could not progress within 18 months.

This TCR came from a woman aged 40-60 years with Graves disease. The chain links TRBV19 to TRBJ2-3, with 7 nucleotides matching TRBD2. This sample comprised peripheral blood mononuclear cells (PBMCs), obtained at new diagnosis, from a patient treated with antithyroid drugs. The CDR3 here is CASSWSGTTTDTQYF. For the CDR3, the DNA is TGTGCCAGTAGTTGGTCCGGGACTACCACAGATACGCAGTATTTT. Drawing the rest from reference TRBV19 and TRBJ2-3, the complete variable domain is DGGITQSPKYLFRKEGQNVTLSCEQNLNHDAMYWYRQDPGQGLRLIYYSQIVNDFQKGDIAEGYSVSREKKESFPLTVTSAQKNPTAFYLCASSWSGTTTDTQYFGPGTRLTVL.